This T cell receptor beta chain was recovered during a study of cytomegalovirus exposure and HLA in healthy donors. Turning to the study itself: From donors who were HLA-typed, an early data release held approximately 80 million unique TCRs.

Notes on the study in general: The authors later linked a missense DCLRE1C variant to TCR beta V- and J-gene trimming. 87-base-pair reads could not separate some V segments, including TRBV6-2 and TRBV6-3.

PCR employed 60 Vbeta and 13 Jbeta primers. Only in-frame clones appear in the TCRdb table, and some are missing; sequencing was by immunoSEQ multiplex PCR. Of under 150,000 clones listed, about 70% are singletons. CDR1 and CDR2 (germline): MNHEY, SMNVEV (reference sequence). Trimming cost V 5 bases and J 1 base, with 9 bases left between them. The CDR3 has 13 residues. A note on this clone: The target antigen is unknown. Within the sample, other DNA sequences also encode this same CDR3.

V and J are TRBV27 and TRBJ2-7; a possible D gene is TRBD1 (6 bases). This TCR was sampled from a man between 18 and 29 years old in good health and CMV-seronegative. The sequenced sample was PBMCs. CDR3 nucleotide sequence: TGTGCCAGCAGTCTTGGACAGTCCTACGAGCAGTACTTC. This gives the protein CASSLGQSYEQYF.